The next 2 T cell receptor beta chains were all read from a single sample in a study of blood T cells in healthy people across ages. Next came a second PCR, run for 7 to 11 cycles, which used a sample-barcoded 5' primer along with a J-beta primer mix. MiXCR was run by TCRdb on the 5' RACE reads, yielding one entry per CDR3 protein. The table records around 500,000 distinct CDR3 sequences, 40% to 50% of them present only once. Material for sequencing was blood. The receptors here all came from a man older than 75 in good health.

The chain couples TRBV20-1 to TRBJ2-1; D perhaps matches TRBD1 (6 bases). This CDR3 is 11 amino acids long. V was pared by 5 bases and J by 13 bases, with 15 bases between. Per the germline V gene, CDR1 is DFQATT and CDR2 is SNEGSKA (reference sequence). The DNA for the CDR3 is TGCAGTGCTTCAAATCTGGGGGCCCAGTTCTTC. The encoded protein is CSASNLGAQFF.

This chain links TRBV9 with TRBJ1-2; 9 positions agree with TRBD1. Germline loops: CDR1 SGDLS, CDR2 YYNGEE. V lost 3 bases, J lost 8 bases, and 8 bases stayed unmatched. This CDR3 spans 14 amino acids. The CDR3 sequence: CASSELGQGSGYTF. The CDR3 DNA reads as TGTGCCAGCAGCGAGTTGGGACAGGGTAGCGGCTACACCTTC.